The TCR beta chain described here comes from a study of tumor and adjacent non-tumor tissue in lung cancer listed by TCRdb under 2018. For the wider study: Patients with adenocarcinoma (around 13), squamous cell carcinoma (2) and small cell lung cancer (1) were included in the cohort. The approximately 15 enrolled patients, of whom 10 were men and 5 were women, were aged about 30 to 80 years and were diagnosed with TNM stage I to III disease. Sequencing produced approximately 130 million productive TCRbeta reads in total, an average of about 4.17 million reads per sample. The study compared bulk TCRbeta repertoires from lung tumor tissue and matched distant non-tumor lung tissue of roughly 15 lung cancer patients. TCRbeta CDR3 sequencing was performed on 25 to 30 paired specimens, with one tumor sample and one normal lung sample collected per patient. What the authors observed across the whole study: Peripheral blood was not sequenced, so blood TCRbeta repertoires were not examined in the lung cancer patients of the study. The sequencing platform is not named in the methods, and unique molecular identifiers are not mentioned. The top 100 clones accounted for a significantly larger cumulative portion of the repertoire in normal lung than in tumor tissue. Significantly higher TCR diversity was found in younger patients, and higher tumor TCR diversity was associated with shorter overall and disease-free survival. Only about 16 patients were included in the cohort, and the need for larger samples and more detailed clinical data was noted by the authors. Tumor tissue showed significantly greater TCR diversity (inverse Simpson) than normal lung tissue (approximately 430 vs 150, P = 0.0075, Mann-Whitney U test).

Comment on this clonotype: There is no known antigen for this receptor. No quality values exist for individual bases; no much larger clone is one base distant.

Bulk unsorted tissue served as the source for RNA extraction, and RNA quality was assessed using a NanoDrop ND-1000 and an Agilent 2100. The donors were newly diagnosed lung cancer patients admitted for thoracic surgery in China from August to November 2014 who had not received prior chemotherapy. Anyone who had undergone radiotherapy or chemotherapy before, or who had another cancer at the same time, was left out of the study. Pieces of surgical tissue measuring roughly 1-2.2 cm3 were kept in RNAlater solution and held at -80 degrees C until needed. CDR1 KGHSH and CDR2 LQKENI were looked up in the germline V gene. V is clipped by 2 bases and J by 8 bases, and the sequence between their germline boundaries is 15 bases long. Counted from cysteine to phenylalanine, this CDR3 has 14 amino acids. The only DNA kept is the CDR3, 42 bases in frame from the first base. Receptor libraries were prepared by multiplex PCR. Sequencing was carried out with an Illumina HiSeq 2500. TCRbeta libraries were constructed through three rounds of nested PCR with primers (Table S4) according to protocols adapted from ARM-PCR. Before sequencing, PCR products of 200-500 bp were cut from the gel and purified using the QIAquick gel extraction kit. The original pipeline was this. Trimmomatic was used to clean the reads, FLASH was used to merge the reads into complete CDR3 sequences, and MiTCR was used to assign the reads to V(D)J germline segments. Clonal diversity was computed as the inverse Simpson's index with VDJtools. In-frame sequences without a premature stop codon were defined as productive reads. Starting from the raw public reads, TCRdb applied fastp trimming at Q25, assembled clones with MiXCR and retained in-frame beta chains. CDR3 protein duplicates are merged, each entry listing the most common genes and DNA. It is TCRdb's table, rather than the study itself, that gives the V and J calls and clone size. For this sample there are over 60,000 distinct CDR3 sequences; around 86% appear just once. Jointly, the top ten make up more than 10% of the sample.

Sequencing input: lung tumor tissue. The TCR was taken from a woman in her forties or fifties with non-small cell lung cancer. The chain uses TRBV18 and TRBJ1-1; TRBD1 is possibly the D segment (6 matching bases). Read as DNA, the sequence is TGTGCCAGCTCACCAATTCGACGGACAGAAGAAGCTTTCTTT. Its translation is CASSPIRRTEEAFF. With all but the CDR3 taken from the reference TRBV18 and TRBJ1-1 genes, the full variable domain is: NAGVMQNPRHLVRRRGQEARLRCSPMKGHSHVYWYRQLPEEGLKFMVYLQKENIIDESGMPKERFSAEFPKEGPSILRIQQVVRGDSAAYFCASSPIRRTEEAFFGQGTRLTVV.